The clone carrying this TCR beta chain has just one count. The antigen remains unidentified. This sample is part of a study of T cell responses to AZD1222 COVID-19 vaccine. The study's findings and limits: Among those given AZD1222, only five or six were seropositive at baseline.

The assay was immunoSEQ multiplex PCR, and TCRdb's table has in-frame clones only and misses some. The repertoire has fewer than 110,000 clones, 91% of them found once; the top ten carry roughly 44%. The CDR3 loop spans 14 amino acids. The germline V and J ends were trimmed by 0 bases and 2 bases, with 9 bases remaining between them. CDR1 and CDR2 from the germline V gene are SGHRS and YFSETQ. The source of this sequence is an adult in good health. The chain carries TRBV5-1 and TRBJ2-7, with D possibly TRBD1 on 5 matching bases. The sequencing used peripheral blood, collected on day 0 of AZD1222 vaccination. The CDR3 DNA follows: TGCGCCAGCAGCTTGGAGGACATACCCTACGAGCAGTACTTC. Residues: CASSLEDIPYEQYF.